What follows describes a single T cell receptor (beta chain). Its antigen remains unidentified. The time point: week 5, during vaccination. Vaccinated patients received 300 ug of mutant IDH1 20-mer peptide per dose, with topical imiquimod. The data originate from a study of a mutant IDH1 vaccine in newly diagnosed glioma. Overall study context: Onset of vaccination occurred 4-6 weeks following radiotherapy alone, or with temozolomide cycles.

J was trimmed by 4 bases and V by 2 bases; bases with no gene match: 4. The CDR3 consists of 15 residues. Germline CDR1 is SGDLS and CDR2 is YYNGEE. Study observations and caveats: Researchers report vaccine-induced immune responses in about 93% of patients.

Some clones are missing from TCRdb's copy, which holds only in-frame ones; the method was immunoSEQ multiplex PCR. The sample includes 30,000 to 40,000 clones, roughly 54% seen only once; the top ten take approximately 10%. The chain combines TRBV9 with TRBJ1-4; 8 bases fit TRBD1. This sequence originates from a woman between 18 and 30 years old with glioma. Material: PBMCs, obtained from a glioma patient whose treatment included an IDH1 peptide vaccine. CDR3 in DNA: TGTGCCAGCAGCGTCTACAGGGGGGGTAATGAAAAACTGTTTTTT. Translating it yields CASSVYRGGNEKLFF.